This TCR beta chain originates from a study of blood T cell repertoires in COVID-19. Whole-study context: Collection of acute and convalescent COVID-19 samples took place in the United States, Italy and Spain. Sources were T cells, B-cell-depleted T cells, or PBMCs; the material itself was cDNA or gDNA.

Trimming took off 5 bases at V and 3 bases at J, with 13 bases between the two ends. The germline CDR1 and CDR2 sequences are MDHEN and SYDVKM. The CDR3 has 14 residues. The method was immunoSEQ multiplex PCR; TCRdb's version includes in-frame clones alone and lacks a portion of them. The sample has about 160,000 clones; 65% to 90% are singletons. Specimen: peripheral blood. The genes are TRBV28 and TRBJ1-2; tentatively, D is TRBD1 (5 bases). The receptor was derived from a man between 70 and 80 years old with acute or convalescent COVID-19. The CDR3, as DNA: TGTGCCAGCAGTCCCTTGGAGGGGTACTATGGCTACACCTTC. Its protein product is CASSPLEGYYGYTF.